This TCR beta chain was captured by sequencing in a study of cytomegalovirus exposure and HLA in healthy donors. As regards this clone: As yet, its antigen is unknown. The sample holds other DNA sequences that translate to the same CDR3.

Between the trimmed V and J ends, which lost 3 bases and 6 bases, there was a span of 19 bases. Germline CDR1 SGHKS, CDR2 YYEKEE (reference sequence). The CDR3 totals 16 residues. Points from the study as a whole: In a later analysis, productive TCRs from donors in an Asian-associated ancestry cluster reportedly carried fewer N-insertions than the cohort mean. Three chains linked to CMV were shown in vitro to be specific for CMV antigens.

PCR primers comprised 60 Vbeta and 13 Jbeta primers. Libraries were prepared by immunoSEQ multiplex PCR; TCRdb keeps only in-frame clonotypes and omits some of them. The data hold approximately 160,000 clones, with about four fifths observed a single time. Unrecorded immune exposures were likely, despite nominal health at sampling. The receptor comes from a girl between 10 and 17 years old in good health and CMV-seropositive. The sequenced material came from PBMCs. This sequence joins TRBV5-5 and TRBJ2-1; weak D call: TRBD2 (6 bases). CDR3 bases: TGTGCCAGCAGCTCCTACCTAGCGCGAGTAGGCAATGAGCAGTTCTTC. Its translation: CASSSYLARVGNEQFF.